The clone carrying this T cell receptor beta chain was found once. What it binds is not known. Repertoires were generated with immunoSEQ multiplex PCR, while TCRdb's copy carries only in-frame clones and drops some. The repertoire holds 95,000 to 150,000 clones, with roughly 89% as singletons. This entry comes from a study of T cell responses to AZD1222 COVID-19 vaccine. Study-wide results and caveats: Researchers report vaccine-associated CD4 TCRs spanning spike, with dominance at 160-218 and 743-854. Increased Spike-specific TCR breadth and depth were observed after two AZD1222 doses.

CDR3 size: 17 residues. The V and J ends lost 1 base and 0 bases respectively, with 13 bases between them. In germline, CDR1 is KGHSH, CDR2 LQKENI. The chain is built from TRBV18 and TRBJ1-3, with D possibly being TRBD1 (5 bases). The receptor comes from an adult in good health. This material consisted of peripheral blood, taken on day 0 of AZD1222 vaccination. CDR3 DNA: TGTGCCAGCTCACCACTTGAGGGACCCAGCTCTGGAAACACCATATATTTT. Protein: CASSPLEGPSSGNTIYF.